This entry lists 24 T cell receptor beta chains sequenced from one sample in a study of human T cells and chemical hapten exposure (dated by TCRdb to the early 2020s). Library generation was performed with RACE. TCRdb lists the instrument as NextSeq 500. In TCRdb, the public reads were trimmed at Q25 with fastp and aligned with MiXCR, with productive beta chains retained. One record per CDR3 amino acid sequence lists the most common genes and DNA. The sample profile shows approximately 320,000 distinct CDR3 sequences; around 5.5% of them were found once. The biggest ten clones account for about 8.2% of the sample. What this sample's time point label stands for: pre-sensitization, week 0. The sample's treatment or condition label, in plain terms: therapeutic diphenylcyclopropenone sensitization with weekly scalp DPC. Here the sequenced sample was whole blood, taken in connection with sensitization to the hapten diphenylcyclopropenone (DPC). The receptors originated from a woman under 30 with alopecia areata. Some clones in this sample may be carry-over from other donors' samples.

This chain links TRBV18 with TRBJ2-1, with 7 bases identical to TRBD1. The J segment lost 6 bases and the V segment lost 6 bases, leaving 11 bases of the junction unmatched. Germline V gene data show CDR1 as KGHSH and CDR2 as LQKENI. The CDR3 totals 15 residues. The CDR3 DNA sequence: TGTGCCAGCTCTACCTCCATCACAGGGGCCAATGAGCAGTTCTTC. Translated: CASSTSITGANEQFF.

The genes are TRBV5-1 and TRBJ2-5; D is uncertain. V was pared by 1 base and J by 5 bases, with 9 bases between. CDR1 is SGHRS, CDR2 YFSETQ, per germline. The CDR3 totals 13 residues. This chain's CDR3 is CASSLRVGETQYF. Here the CDR3 DNA reads TGCGCCAGCAGCTTGCGGGTTGGCGAGACCCAGTACTTC.

This clonotype has just one count. The CDR3 DNA follows: TGTGCCAGCAATCGACAGGGGGCGGGTCAGCCCCAGCATTTT. It is translated as CASNRQGAGQPQHF. V usage is TRBV12-3 or TRBV12-4 and J usage is TRBJ1-5; 10 bases are shared with TRBD1. The length of the CDR3 is 14 residues. The trim removed 7 bases at V and 6 bases at J, leaving 6 bases unmatched.

With regard to this clonotype: A much larger clone differs from this one at a single base, so this may be a read error. Here the CDR3 omits its conserved ending phenylalanine or tryptophan, so a read error is the likely source. The chain uses TRBV2 and TRBJ1-1, with TRBD1 matching 7 bases. With V trimmed by 6 bases and J by 4 bases, 11 bases remained unmatched. The CDR3 runs to 15 residues. Germline values: CDR1 SNHLY, CDR2 FYNNEI. The CDR3 coding sequence is TGTGCCAGCAGATTCTATACAGGGGAGGGCACTGAAGCTTTCCTT. The encoded protein is CASRFYTGEGTEAFL.

The V and J genes are TRBV14 and TRBJ2-2; D gene ambiguous. CDR3 length: 16 residues. CDR1 SGHDN and CDR2 FVKESK come from the germline V gene. V lost 0 bases to trimming and J lost 8 bases, with 16 bases between them. The CDR3 sequence: CASSQERTLVTGELFF. As DNA, the CDR3 is TGTGCCAGCAGCCAAGAGAGAACTCTAGTCACGGGGGAGCTGTTTTTT.

At least ten counts were recorded for this clonotype. This chain uses TRBV4-2 with TRBJ1-4; tentative D call: TRBD1 (5 bases). The CDR3 runs to 14 residues. Germline CDR1 LGHNA, CDR2 YNFKEQ. V was pared by 1 base and J by 7 bases, with 10 bases between. The CDR3 nucleotides are TGTGCCAGCAGCCAAGGGAGCGGGGGTGAAAAACTGTTTTTT. Translated, it gives CASSQGSGGEKLFF.

This chain uses TRBV3-1 with TRBJ1-2; 9 positions match TRBD1. Germline V lookup: CDR1 LGHDT, CDR2 YNNKEL (reference sequence). Trimming took 1 base from V and 7 from J; bases not matched to a gene: 1. This CDR3 region has 13 residues. The DNA for the CDR3 is TGTGCCAGCAGCCAAGGGGACAGGGCTGGCTACACCTTC. It specifies CASSQGDRAGYTF.

This clonotype was observed a handful of times. The J gene is TRBJ2-6, the V gene TRBV15; unclear D gene. CDR1 is LNHNV, CDR2 YYDKDF, per germline (reference sequence). Trimming pared 5 bases from V and 0 bases from J, leaving 17 bases between. CDR3 size: 18 residues. Here the CDR3 reads CATSESPWPSSGANVLTF. The DNA of the CDR3 is TGTGCCACCAGCGAATCACCATGGCCCAGCTCTGGGGCCAACGTCCTGACTTTC. The full variable domain, its missing parts supplied by reference TRBV15 and TRBJ2-6, is DAMVIQNPRYQVTQFGKPVTLSCSQTLNHNVMYWYQQKSSQAPKLLFHYYDKDFNNEADTPDNFQSRRPNTSFCFLDIRSPGLGDTAMYLCATSESPWPSSGANVLTFGAGSRLTVL.

Ten or more counts support this clonotype. The genes are TRBV6-2 or TRBV6-3 and TRBJ1-1, with D possibly being TRBD1 (5 bases). The V gene lost 7 bases and the J gene lost 1 base, with 13 bases spanning the gap. The V gene's germline CDR1 is MNHEY and CDR2 SVGEGT. This CDR3 contains 14 residues. The CDR3 protein is CASNPGISNTEAFF. DNA for the CDR3: TGTGCCAGCAATCCAGGGATTTCGAACACTGAAGCTTTCTTT.

This rearrangement joins TRBV5-4 to TRBJ2-1; 10 nucleotides line up with TRBD2. With 3 bases clipped from V and 0 bases from J, the junction kept 3 bases outside the gene matches. Germline V CDR1 and CDR2: SGHNT, YYREEE (reference sequence). This CDR3 has 16 amino acids. The CDR3 loop reads CASSWASGSSYNEQFF. The CDR3 DNA reads TGTGCCAGCAGCTGGGCTAGCGGGAGCTCCTACAATGAGCAGTTCTTC.

This clonotype has only a few counts. This chain links TRBV28 with TRBJ1-2; 7 bases map to TRBD1. V shed 2 bases and J 2 bases; nucleotides not matched to a gene: 11. This CDR3 contains 17 residues. CDR1 and CDR2 (germline): MDHEN, SYDVKM. The CDR3 coding sequence is TGTGCCAGCAGTTTAGGTTCTGTCGGGGGACAGAACTATGGCTACACCTTC. This codes for CASSLGSVGGQNYGYTF.

This clonotype has at least ten counts. This chain joins TRBV6-2 or TRBV6-3 and TRBJ1-5; no definite D call. CDR3 length equals 13 residues. V gave up 8 bases and J gave up 2 bases, with 10 bases separating them. Germline V lookup: CDR1 MNHEY, CDR2 SVGEGT. CDR3 sequence: CASDRRGNQPQHF. CDR3 bases: TGTGCCAGCGACCGAAGGGGCAATCAGCCCCAGCATTTT.

This clonotype has just a few counts. The genes are TRBV28 and TRBJ1-2; 8 bases map to TRBD1. J lost 4 bases, V lost 7 bases, and 5 bases had no gene match. Germline V gene sequence: CDR1 MDHEN, CDR2 SYDVKM. This CDR3 is 13 amino acids long. CDR3 in amino acids: CASTLDRVYGYTF. CDR3 bases: TGTGCCAGCACCCTGGACAGGGTCTATGGCTACACCTTC.

Ten or more counts support this clonotype. The V gene is TRBV12-3 or TRBV12-4, the J gene TRBJ1-2; D is uncertain. The CDR3 has 12 residues. With 4 bases removed from V and 8 bases from J, the gap between germline ends came to 11 bases. CDR3 sequence reads: CASSYFDGGYTF. The CDR3 DNA is TGTGCCAGCAGTTATTTCGACGGAGGCTACACCTTC.

This clonotype was found a few times. The chain recombines TRBV25-1 with TRBJ2-7; no clear D. The V and J ends lost 4 bases and 4 bases respectively, with 11 bases between them. CDR3 length: 13 amino acids. Germline-derived CDR1 and CDR2 are MGHDK and SYGVNS. CDR3 DNA sequence: TGTGCCAGCAGTGGCTCCCCGAGTTACGAGCAGTACTTC. This encodes CASSGSPSYEQYF.

The CDR3 DNA reads as TGTGCCAGCAGTTACGAAGGGGCCGATCCAATCCAGCCCCAGCATTTT. It translates to CASSYEGADPIQPQHF. V is TRBV6-2 or TRBV6-3 and J is TRBJ1-5; D perhaps matches TRBD1 (5 bases). The CDR3 loop spans 16 amino acids. With 2 bases removed from V and 7 bases from J, the gap between germline ends came to 18 bases. Looked up from germline, CDR1 is MNHEY and CDR2 is SVGEGT.

The chain is built from TRBV6-6 and TRBJ1-1; no clear D gene. Trimming pared 2 bases from V and 4 bases from J, leaving 17 bases between. Germline V gene sequence: CDR1 MNHNY, CDR2 SVGAGI (reference sequence). This CDR3 has 16 residues. The CDR3, as DNA: TGTGCCAGCAGTTACCCCCTATGGGAGGGAGGCACTGAAGCTTTCTTT. Protein sequence: CASSYPLWEGGTEAFF.

The sample holds many counts of this clonotype. This chain uses TRBV15 with TRBJ2-3, with D hard to call. Germline values: CDR1 LNHNV, CDR2 YYDKDF (reference sequence). This CDR3 has 14 residues. The V and J ends lost 0 bases and 4 bases respectively, with 8 bases between them. The CDR3 nucleotides read TGTGCCACCAGCAGAGAAAAGTTCGCAGATACGCAGTATTTT. It is translated as CATSREKFADTQYF.

This clonotype has only a few counts. J is TRBJ1-6 and V is TRBV27, with 9 bases matching TRBD1. Germline values: CDR1 MNHEY, CDR2 SMNVEV (reference sequence). J lost 7 bases, V lost 8 bases, and 9 bases had no gene match. This CDR3 has 15 residues. CDR3 protein: CASSRGGQGNSPLHF. The CDR3 nucleotides are TGTGCCAGCTCCCGAGGCGGACAGGGGAATTCACCCCTCCACTTT.

Note on this clonotype: The germline gene is not matched at one end of the junction; a read error may be the cause. The V and J genes are TRBV20-1 and TRBJ1-6; tentative D call: TRBD1 (5 bases). The CDR3 is 14 residues long. The germline CDR1 and CDR2 sequences are DFQATT and SNEGSKA (reference sequence). CDR3 sequence: CSANRSISWDLHRF. CDR3 sequence (DNA): TGCAGTGCTAACCGATCAATTAGTTGGGACCTTCACCGATTT.

The chain combines TRBV28 with TRBJ2-3, with D perhaps matching TRBD2 (5 bases). CDR3 length equals 12 residues. V was clipped by 10 bases and J by 3 bases, with 11 bases between them. Germline V gives CDR1 MDHEN, CDR2 SYDVKM. CDR3 loop: CATERRTDTQYF. The CDR3 bases are TGTGCCACCGAGCGGAGGACAGATACGCAGTATTTT.

There are a few counts of this clonotype. The CDR3 reads CASSYTGQGGTEAFF. The CDR3 DNA follows: TGTGCCAGCAGTTACACTGGACAGGGGGGCACTGAAGCTTTCTTT. The chain joins TRBV6-5 to TRBJ1-1; 10 nucleotides line up with TRBD1. The germline gives CDR1 MNHEY, CDR2 SVGAGI. The V segment lost 2 bases and the J segment 4 bases; nucleotides outside the gene matches: 4. CDR3 length: 15 residues.

This clonotype was detected many times. Here the CDR3 DNA reads TGTGCCAGCAGTTCCGGGGGACAGAGTAACTATGGCTACACCTTC. Translating it yields CASSSGGQSNYGYTF. The chain employs TRBV6-2 or TRBV6-3 and TRBJ1-2, with 7 bases identical to TRBD1. V gave up 4 bases and J gave up 1 base; unmatched junction bases: 6. Germline loops: CDR1 MNHEY, CDR2 SVGEGT. CDR3 size: 15 residues.

This chain links TRBV12-3 or TRBV12-4 with TRBJ2-6; 7 nucleotides match TRBD1. Germline trimming cut 6 bases from V and 0 bases from J; bases unmatched to any gene: 14. The CDR3 has 19 amino acids. DNA of the CDR3: TGTGCCAGCAGACCGTACTCCACAGGGGTTACCTCTGGGGCCAACGTCCTGACTTTC. Encoded protein: CASRPYSTGVTSGANVLTF.